These 24 T cell receptor beta chains were all obtained from the same sample, sequenced in a study of blood T cell repertoires in COVID-19. Assay used: immunoSEQ multiplex PCR; TCRdb lists only in-frame clones, some missing. The sample records 150,000 to 200,000 clones, roughly 87% being singletons. The sample was PBMCs or T cells enriched from blood (not recorded which). Every receptor here comes from a human donor with acute COVID-19. The donor label of this sample is uncertain.

This clone was counted a few times. The V gene is TRBV6-5, the J gene TRBJ1-5, with a tentative D call TRBD1 (6 bases). Germline assignment: CDR1 MNHEY and CDR2 SVGAGI. The CDR3 spans 15 residues. The germline V and J ends were trimmed by 7 bases and 0 bases, with 13 bases remaining between them. In nucleotides, the CDR3 is TGTGCCAGCAAGCTCGGGACATTTAGCAATCAGCCCCAGCATTTT. Translation gives CASKLGTFSNQPQHF.

The rearrangement links TRBV1 to TRBJ1-3; the table assigns TRBD1, which was not confirmed against the DNA. TRBV1 is marked as a pseudogene. The CDR3 length is 15 residues. Here the CDR3 DNA reads TGCACCAGCAGGGCAGACAGGTCGCCTGGAAACACCATATATTTT. As protein: CTSRADRSPGNTIYF.

This clone was recorded once. The chain combines TRBV4-3 with TRBJ2-3; possible D gene TRBD2, 7 bases. CDR1 and CDR2 from the germline V gene are LGHNA and YSLEER. V gave up 0 bases and J gave up 3 bases, with 13 bases separating them. The CDR3 consists of 16 residues. CDR3 nucleotides: TGCGCCAGCAGCCAAGATAGGGAGGGGGTGACAGATACGCAGTATTTT. Amino acids: CASSQDREGVTDTQYF.

This sequence joins TRBV20-1 and TRBJ2-5; D is unclear. Trimming cost V 1 base and J 5 bases, with 5 bases left between them. The CDR3 length is 11 residues. Germline V gene sequence: CDR1 DFQATT, CDR2 SNEGSKA (reference sequence). Written as DNA, the CDR3 is TGCAGTGCTAGAGGAGAGGAGACCCAGTACTTC. As protein: CSARGEETQYF.

The CDR3 DNA reads as TGTGCCAGTAGAGAACTAGCGCTCACAGATACGCAGTATTTT. It translates to CASRELALTDTQYF. This rearrangement joins TRBV19 to TRBJ2-3; 7 positions agree with TRBD2. The CDR3 extends over 14 amino acids. V dropped 6 bases and J dropped 2; count of bases not matched to a gene: 5. Germline-derived CDR1 and CDR2 are LNHDA and SQIVND (reference sequence).

This chain joins TRBV6-1 and TRBJ2-3; TRBD2 matches at 9 bases. Per the germline V gene, CDR1 is MNHNS and CDR2 is SASEGT. The CDR3 runs 15 residues. The J segment lost 4 bases and the V segment lost 0 bases, leaving 2 bases of the junction unmatched. The CDR3 DNA reads TGTGCCAGCAGTGAAGCGGGGACTAGCCCAGATACGCAGTATTTT. Protein: CASSEAGTSPDTQYF.

The J gene is TRBJ1-3, the V gene TRBV4-1; D call uncertain. The CDR3 sequence is 15 residues long. Germline CDR1 and CDR2: MGHRA and YSYEKL. V shed 1 base and J shed 6 bases, with 13 bases lying between them. The CDR3 nucleotides are TGCGCCAGCAGCCAAGCGGAGGGTTTAAAAAACACCATATATTTT. It translates to CASSQAEGLKNTIYF.

This rearrangement joins TRBV24-1 to TRBJ2-1; 8 bases fit TRBD2. V lost 4 bases to trimming and J lost 2 bases; unmatched junction nucleotides: 9. The CDR3 consists of 17 residues. Germline assignment: CDR1 KGHDR and CDR2 SFDVKD. CDR3 amino acids: CATSDRPGLGAYNEQFF. The CDR3 bases are TGTGCCACCAGTGACCGACCGGGACTAGGAGCCTACAATGAGCAGTTCTTC.

V and J are TRBV9 and TRBJ2-1, with D perhaps TRBD2 (6 bases). The germline V gene has CDR1 SGDLS and CDR2 YYNGEE. There are 11 residues in the CDR3. The V and J ends lost 7 bases and 8 bases respectively, with 10 bases between them. This CDR3 reads CASGGGDEQFF. The CDR3 DNA reads as TGTGCCAGCGGAGGAGGGGATGAGCAGTTCTTC. The whole variable domain, filled in from reference TRBV9 and TRBJ2-1, reads DSGVTQTPKHLITATGQRVTLRCSPRSGDLSVYWYQQSLDQGLQFLIQYYNGEERAKGNILERFSAQQFPDLHSELNLSSLELGDSALYFCASGGGDEQFFGPGTRLTVL.

V and J are TRBV6-5 and TRBJ1-1; 9 nucleotides align to TRBD1. After removal of 5 bases from V and 3 bases from J, the junction contained 1 base not matched to a gene. Germline assignment: CDR1 MNHEY and CDR2 SVGAGI. The CDR3 sequence is 13 residues long. The CDR3 sequence is CASSRTGDTEAFF. For the CDR3, the DNA is TGTGCCAGCAGTAGGACAGGGGACACTGAAGCTTTCTTT.

The sample holds a few counts of this clone. This chain joins TRBV6-1 and TRBJ1-6; perhaps TRBD1 as D (6 bases). The CDR3 extends over 14 amino acids. Germline V CDR1 and CDR2: MNHNS, SASEGT. V was pared by 1 base and J by 7 bases, with 8 bases between. The CDR3 nucleotides read TGTGCCAGCAGTGAAGGGACAGCCAATTCACCCCTCCACTTT. This encodes CASSEGTANSPLHF.

CDR3 in amino acids: CASNTVLGDQPQHF. CDR3 DNA sequence: TGTGCCAGCAACACCGTGCTCGGGGATCAGCCCCAGCATTTT. The genes are TRBV14 and TRBJ1-5; no clear D gene. Germline assignment: CDR1 SGHDN and CDR2 FVKESK. With 7 bases removed from V and 5 bases from J, the gap between germline ends came to 15 bases. This CDR3 spans 14 amino acids.

V is TRBV6-5 and J is TRBJ1-2; D might be TRBD1 (5 bases). Trimming left V 8 bases short and J 6 bases short, with 19 bases between. The CDR3 extends over 14 amino acids. CDR1 and CDR2 from the germline V gene are MNHEY and SVGAGI. The CDR3 region has the DNA TGTGCCAGCGGCCCACCCCCAGGGCGAGATGGCTACACCTTC. Translation gives CASGPPPGRDGYTF.

This clone was recorded a few times. The chain employs TRBV30 and TRBJ2-3, with TRBD2 matching 7 bases. CDR3 length: 16 residues. The junction had 14 bases not matched to a gene; V was cut back by 4 bases and J by 4 bases. Germline CDR1 GTSNPN, CDR2 SVGIG (reference sequence). For the CDR3, the DNA is TGTGCCTGGACCCCCCTAGCGGTTACTTTTGCAGATACGCAGTATTTT. Amino acid sequence: CAWTPLAVTFADTQYF.

Notes on this clone: One end of the junction does not line up with germline, which may come from a read error. The rearrangement uses TRBV5-6 and TRBJ1-1, with a weak D call TRBD1 (6 bases). The germline CDR1 and CDR2 sequences are SGHDT and YYEEEE. The CDR3 runs 18 residues. The CDR3 DNA follows: TGTGCCAGCAGCCTTCTTGTACAGGGCCCGAAGGCGAACCCTGAAGCTTTCTTT. This sequence encodes CASSLLVQGPKANPEAFF.

The V gene is TRBV5-1, the J gene TRBJ1-1; TRBD1 is a possible D gene (5 bases). V gave up 6 bases and J gave up 5 bases, with 23 bases separating them. This CDR3 spans 16 amino acids. Germline assignment: CDR1 SGHRS and CDR2 YFSETQ. CDR3 nucleotides: TGCGCCAGCAAACCAGGCAGGGAGGGGAGGGCAACTGAAGCTTTCTTT. It specifies CASKPGREGRATEAFF.

The CDR3 is CASSTRDRLNTEAFF. In DNA form, the CDR3 reads TGTGCCAGTAGTACCCGGGACAGGCTCAACACTGAAGCTTTCTTT. The chain combines TRBV19 with TRBJ1-1; TRBD1 agrees at 8 bases. CDR1 and CDR2 (germline): LNHDA, SQIVND (reference sequence). There are 15 residues in the CDR3. With V trimmed by 4 bases and J by 2 bases, 6 bases remained unmatched.

The J gene is TRBJ2-1, the V gene TRBV19, with 7 bases that match TRBD1. Trimming at V came to 11 bases and at J to 4 bases, leaving 11 bases not matched to a gene. CDR1 and CDR2 from the germline V gene are LNHDA and SQIVND (reference sequence). There are 14 residues in the CDR3. CDR3 sequence (DNA): TGTGCCGTGGGACCAGGGGGAGCTTACAATGAGCAGTTCTTC. It specifies CAVGPGGAYNEQFF.

This chain uses TRBV10-3 with TRBJ1-6; D is undetermined. The CDR3 totals 13 residues. CDR1 is ENHRY and CDR2 is SYGVKD in the germline V gene. The V end lost 6 bases, the J end lost 11 bases, and 14 bases lay between the germline ends. The CDR3 spells CAISLDGKAPLHF. For the CDR3, the DNA is TGTGCCATCAGCCTAGACGGAAAGGCACCCCTCCACTTT.

The V and J genes are TRBV2 and TRBJ1-5, with D possibly being TRBD1 (6 bases). From germline, CDR1 is SNHLY and CDR2 FYNNEI. This CDR3 region has 14 residues. V lost 6 bases, J lost 5 bases, and 14 bases lay in between. In DNA form, the CDR3 reads TGTGCCAGCAGGAGGGGGTGGAGCGATCAGCCCCAGCATTTT. Translating it yields CASRRGWSDQPQHF.

The CDR3 sequence is CASRSGQGYEQYF. The CDR3 DNA reads as TGTGCCAGCAGATCGGGACAGGGGTACGAGCAGTACTTC. This chain links TRBV12-3 or TRBV12-4 with TRBJ2-7; 10 bases agree with TRBD1. This CDR3 comprises 13 residues. V shed 6 bases, J shed 4 bases, and the junction held 3 bases outside the gene matches.

The chain recombines TRBV28 with TRBJ2-1; TRBD1 matches at 12 bases. CDR1 is MDHEN, CDR2 SYDVKM, per germline. Trimming took 6 bases from V and 3 from J; bases not matched to a gene: 12. This CDR3 has 18 amino acids. DNA for the CDR3: TGTGCCAGCAGCGGGGACAGGGGGCGAGAGAAGGGCTACAATGAGCAGTTCTTC. Its translation is CASSGDRGREKGYNEQFF.

The chain joins TRBV6-2 or TRBV6-3 to TRBJ2-1; 11 bases agree with TRBD2. The J segment lost 5 bases and the V segment lost 2 bases, leaving 11 bases of the junction unmatched. The CDR3 totals 18 residues. The germline V gene has CDR1 MNHEY and CDR2 SVGEGT. CDR3 residues: CASSYPVAGGGRDNEQFF. In DNA, the CDR3 is TGTGCCAGCAGTTACCCCGTAGCGGGGGGGGGTAGAGACAATGAGCAGTTCTTC.

This chain connects TRBV9 to TRBJ1-5; 9 bases map to TRBD1. Looked up from germline, CDR1 is SGDLS and CDR2 is YYNGEE. The CDR3 consists of 14 residues. Trimming cost V 1 base and J 5 bases; bases outside gene matches: 1. The CDR3 spells CASSVTGGDQPQHF. The CDR3 DNA is TGTGCCAGCAGCGTAACAGGGGGCGATCAGCCCCAGCATTTT.